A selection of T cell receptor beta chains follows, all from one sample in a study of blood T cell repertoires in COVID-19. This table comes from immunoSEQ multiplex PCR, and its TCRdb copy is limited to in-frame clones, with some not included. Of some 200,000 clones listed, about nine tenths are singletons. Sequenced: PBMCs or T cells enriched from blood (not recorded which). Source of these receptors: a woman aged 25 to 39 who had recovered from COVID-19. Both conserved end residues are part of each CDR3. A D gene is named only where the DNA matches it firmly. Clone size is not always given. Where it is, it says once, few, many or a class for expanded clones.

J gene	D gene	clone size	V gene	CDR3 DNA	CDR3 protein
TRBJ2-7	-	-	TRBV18	TGTGCCAGCTCACCGGGGGGGCCGGAGCAGTACTTC	CASSPGGPEQYF
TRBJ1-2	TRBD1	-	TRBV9	TGTGCCAGCAGCGTAGGACAGGGGGCGACTTGGGGCTACACCTTC	CASSVGQGATWGYTF
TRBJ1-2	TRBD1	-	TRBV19	TGTGCCAGTCGACAGGGGAACTATGGCTACACCTTC	CASRQGNYGYTF
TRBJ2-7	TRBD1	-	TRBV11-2	TGTGCCAGCACCCAAGACAGGGCAGTCTACGAGCAGTACTTC	CASTQDRAVYEQYF
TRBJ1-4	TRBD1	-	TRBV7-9	TGTGCCAGCAGCCAATCCATCCCTCCGGGACAGGAAGAAAAACTGTTTTTT	CASSQSIPPGQEEKLFF
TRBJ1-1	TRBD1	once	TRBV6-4	TGTGCCAGCAGTGCCGAAGGGACAGGCACTGAAGCTTTCTTT	CASSAEGTGTEAFF
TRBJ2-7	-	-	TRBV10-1	TGCGCCGTTCCCCAATTCCACGAGCAGTACTTC	CAVPQFHEQYF
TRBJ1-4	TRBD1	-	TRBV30	TGTGCCGCTGCAGGGGGCTGGGGCGAAAAACTGTTTTTT	CAAAGGWGEKLFF
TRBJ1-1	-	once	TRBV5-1	TGCGCCAGCAGCGACGGACCGCTAGCCAACACTGAAGCTTTCTTT	CASSDGPLANTEAFF
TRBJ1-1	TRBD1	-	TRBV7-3	TGTGCCAGCAGCTCCAGACAGGGGGCTACTGAAGCTTTCTTT	CASSSRQGATEAFF
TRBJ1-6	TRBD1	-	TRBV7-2	TGTGCCAGCAGATTATGGACAGGGGATCATTCACCCCTCCACTTT	CASRLWTGDHSPLHF
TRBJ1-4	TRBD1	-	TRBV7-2	TGTGCCAGCAGCATAGGACAGGGGGGGGAAAAACTGTTTTTT	CASSIGQGGEKLFF
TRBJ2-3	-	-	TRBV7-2	TGTGCCAGCAGCTCCCGGTGGGGGGGGCTCGTGGCAGATACGCAGTATTTT	CASSSRWGGLVADTQYF
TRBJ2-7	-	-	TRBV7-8	TGTGCCAGCAGCTTAAGGGACTCACCGTACGAGCAGTACTTC	CASSLRDSPYEQYF
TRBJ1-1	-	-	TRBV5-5	TGTGCCAGCAGCTTGGGAGGGTCCCGGGCTTTCTTT	CASSLGGSRAFF
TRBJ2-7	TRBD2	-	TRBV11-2	TGTGCCAGCAGCCCCAGTAGCGGGAGGGCCCCAACTTGGGACTACGAGCAGTACTTC	CASSPSSGRAPTWDYEQYF
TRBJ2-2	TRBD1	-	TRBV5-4	TGTGCCAGCAGCCCGGCCCGGGACAGGGCGACCACCGGGGAGCTGTTTTTT	CASSPARDRATTGELFF
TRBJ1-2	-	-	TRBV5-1	TGCGCCAGCAGCCCCGAGACACTTACCTATGGCTACACCTTC	CASSPETLTYGYTF
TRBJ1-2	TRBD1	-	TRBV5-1	TGCGCCAGCAGCTTGGAGTTAGGACAGGACTATGGCTACACCTTC	CASSLELGQDYGYTF
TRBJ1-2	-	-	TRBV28	TGTGCCAGCAGTTTAACCAGCTATGGCTACACCTTC	CASSLTSYGYTF
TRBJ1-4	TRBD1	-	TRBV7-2	TGTGCCAGCAGCCCCCGGACAGGGATTATGGAAAAACTGTTTTTT	CASSPRTGIMEKLFF
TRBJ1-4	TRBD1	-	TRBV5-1	TGCGCCAGCAGCTTGCCGACAGGGGGAAAACTGTTTTTT	CASSLPTGGKLFF
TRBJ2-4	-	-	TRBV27	TGTGCCAGCAGTTTAAGACAAGTCCCCGGGGGCATTCAGTACTTC	CASSLRQVPGGIQYF
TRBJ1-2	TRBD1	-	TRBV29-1	TGCAGCGTTGATAGGGACAGATACTATGGCTACACCTTC	CSVDRDRYYGYTF
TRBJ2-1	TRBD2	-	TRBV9	TGTGCCAGCAGCGTAGTGGGACTAGCGGACAATGAGCAGTTCTTC	CASSVVGLADNEQFF
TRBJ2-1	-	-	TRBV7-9	TGTGCCAGCAGCCCCTATATAGCGGAGGAGCAGTTCTTC	CASSPYIAEEQFF
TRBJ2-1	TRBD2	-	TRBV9	TGTGCCAGCAGCGTAAGCGGGATCCAGTACAATGAGCAGTTCTTC	CASSVSGIQYNEQFF
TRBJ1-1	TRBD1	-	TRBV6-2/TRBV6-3	TGTGCCAGCAGTCTGGATATAGGACAGGCCTTGGGGAACACTGAAGCTTTCTTT	CASSLDIGQALGNTEAFF